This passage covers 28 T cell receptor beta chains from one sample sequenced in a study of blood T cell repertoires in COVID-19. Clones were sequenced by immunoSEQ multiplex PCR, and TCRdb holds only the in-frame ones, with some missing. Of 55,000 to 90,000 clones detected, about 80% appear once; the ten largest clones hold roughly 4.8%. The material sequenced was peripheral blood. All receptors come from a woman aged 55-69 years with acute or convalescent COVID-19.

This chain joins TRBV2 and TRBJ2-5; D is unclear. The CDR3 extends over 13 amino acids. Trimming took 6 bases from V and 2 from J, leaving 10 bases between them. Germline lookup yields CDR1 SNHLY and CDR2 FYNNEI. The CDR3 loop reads CASRDSPQETQYF. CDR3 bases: TGTGCCAGCAGGGATAGCCCACAAGAGACCCAGTACTTC. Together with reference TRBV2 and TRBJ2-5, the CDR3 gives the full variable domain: EPEVTQTPSHQVTQMGQEVILRCVPISNHLYFYWYRQILGQKVEFLVSFYNNEISEKSEIFDDQFSVERPDGSNFTLKIRSTKLEDSAMYFCASRDSPQETQYFGPGTRLLVL.

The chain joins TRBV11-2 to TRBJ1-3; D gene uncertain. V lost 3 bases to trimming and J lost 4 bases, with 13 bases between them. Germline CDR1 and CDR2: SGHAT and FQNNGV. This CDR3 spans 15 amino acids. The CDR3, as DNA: TGTGCCAGCAGCTTGCGGGTCGCTCCGGGAAACACCATATATTTT. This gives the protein CASSLRVAPGNTIYF. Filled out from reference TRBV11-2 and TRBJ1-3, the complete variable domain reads EAGVAQSPRYKIIEKRQSVAFWCNPISGHATLYWYQQILGQGPKLLIQFQNNGVVDDSQLPKDRFSAERLKGVDSTLKIQPAKLEDSAVYLCASSLRVAPGNTIYFGEGSWLTVV.

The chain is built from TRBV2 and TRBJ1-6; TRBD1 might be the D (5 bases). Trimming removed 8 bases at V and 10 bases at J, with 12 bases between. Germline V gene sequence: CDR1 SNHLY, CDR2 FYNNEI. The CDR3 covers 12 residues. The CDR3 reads CASGAGLSPLHF. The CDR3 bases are TGTGCCAGCGGTGCAGGGCTATCACCCCTCCACTTT. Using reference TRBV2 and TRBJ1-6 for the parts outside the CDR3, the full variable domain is EPEVTQTPSHQVTQMGQEVILRCVPISNHLYFYWYRQILGQKVEFLVSFYNNEISEKSEIFDDQFSVERPDGSNFTLKIRSTKLEDSAMYFCASGAGLSPLHFGNGTRLTVT.

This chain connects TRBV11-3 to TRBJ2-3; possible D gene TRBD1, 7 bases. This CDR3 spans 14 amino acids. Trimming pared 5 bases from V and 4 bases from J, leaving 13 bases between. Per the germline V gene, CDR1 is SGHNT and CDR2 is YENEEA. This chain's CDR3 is CASSEGRGADTQYF. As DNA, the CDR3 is TGTGCCAGCAGCGAGGGCAGGGGGGCAGATACGCAGTATTTT.

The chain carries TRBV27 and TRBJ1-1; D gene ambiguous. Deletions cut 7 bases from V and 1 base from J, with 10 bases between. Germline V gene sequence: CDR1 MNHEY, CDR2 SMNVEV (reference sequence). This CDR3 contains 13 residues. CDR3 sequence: CASTRRGNTEAFF. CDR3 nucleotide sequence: TGTGCCAGCACCAGACGGGGGAACACTGAAGCTTTCTTT.

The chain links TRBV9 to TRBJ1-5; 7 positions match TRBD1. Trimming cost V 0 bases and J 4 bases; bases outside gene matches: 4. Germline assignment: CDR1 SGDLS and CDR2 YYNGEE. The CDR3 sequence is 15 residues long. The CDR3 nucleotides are TGTGCCAGCAGCGTAGGTGCAGGGGGGAATCAGCCCCAGCATTTT. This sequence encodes CASSVGAGGNQPQHF.

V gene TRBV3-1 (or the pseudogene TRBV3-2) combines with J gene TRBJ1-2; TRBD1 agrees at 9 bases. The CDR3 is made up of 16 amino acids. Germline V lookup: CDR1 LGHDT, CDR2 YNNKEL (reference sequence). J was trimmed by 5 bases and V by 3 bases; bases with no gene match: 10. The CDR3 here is CASSQTDRGGGYGYTF. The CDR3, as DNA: TGTGCCAGCAGCCAGACGGACAGGGGCGGAGGATATGGCTACACCTTC.

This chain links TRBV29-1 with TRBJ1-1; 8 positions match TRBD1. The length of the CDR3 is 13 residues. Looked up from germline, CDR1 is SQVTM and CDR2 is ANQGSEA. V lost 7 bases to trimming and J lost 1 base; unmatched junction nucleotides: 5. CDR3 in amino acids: CSAADRANTEAFF. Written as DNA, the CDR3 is TGCAGCGCCGCGGACAGGGCGAACACTGAAGCTTTCTTT.

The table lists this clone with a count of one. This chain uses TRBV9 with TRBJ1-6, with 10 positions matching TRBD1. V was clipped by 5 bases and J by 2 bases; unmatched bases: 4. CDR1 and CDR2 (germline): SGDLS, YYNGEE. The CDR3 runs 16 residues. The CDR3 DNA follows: TGTGCCAGCAGTGGACAGGGGGTCGCCTATAATTCACCCCTCCACTTT. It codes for CASSGQGVAYNSPLHF.

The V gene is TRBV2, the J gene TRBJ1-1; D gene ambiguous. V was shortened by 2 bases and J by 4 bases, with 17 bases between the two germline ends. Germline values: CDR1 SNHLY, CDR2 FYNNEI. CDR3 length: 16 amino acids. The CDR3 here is CASSEPRALGGTEAFF. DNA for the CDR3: TGTGCCAGCAGTGAACCTCGGGCACTTGGAGGCACTGAAGCTTTCTTT.

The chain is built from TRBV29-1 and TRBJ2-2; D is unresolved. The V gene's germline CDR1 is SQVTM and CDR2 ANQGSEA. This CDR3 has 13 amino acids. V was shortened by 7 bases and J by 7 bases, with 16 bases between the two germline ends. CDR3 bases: TGCAGCGCCCGTGAGATAAGTAACGGGGAGCTGTTTTTT. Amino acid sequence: CSAREISNGELFF.

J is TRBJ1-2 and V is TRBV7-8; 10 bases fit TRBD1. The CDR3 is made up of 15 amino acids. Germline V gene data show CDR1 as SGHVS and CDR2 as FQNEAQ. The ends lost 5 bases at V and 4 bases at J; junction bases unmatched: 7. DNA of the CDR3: TGTGCCAGCAGCCCCGGACAGGGGGGCGGCTATGGCTACACCTTC. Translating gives CASSPGQGGGYGYTF.

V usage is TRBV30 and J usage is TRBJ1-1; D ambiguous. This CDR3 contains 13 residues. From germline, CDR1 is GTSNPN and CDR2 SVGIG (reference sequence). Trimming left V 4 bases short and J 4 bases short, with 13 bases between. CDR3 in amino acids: CAWNVLMSTEAFF. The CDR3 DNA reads TGTGCCTGGAATGTATTAATGAGCACTGAAGCTTTCTTT.

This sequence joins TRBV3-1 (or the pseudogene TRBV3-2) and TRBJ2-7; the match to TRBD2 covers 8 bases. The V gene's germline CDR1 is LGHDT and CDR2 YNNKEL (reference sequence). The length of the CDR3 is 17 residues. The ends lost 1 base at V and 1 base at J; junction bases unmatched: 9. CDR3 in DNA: TGTGCCAGCAGCCAAGCGGCTCGGGGGGGGTCTTCCTACGAGCAGTACTTC. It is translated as CASSQAARGGSSYEQYF.

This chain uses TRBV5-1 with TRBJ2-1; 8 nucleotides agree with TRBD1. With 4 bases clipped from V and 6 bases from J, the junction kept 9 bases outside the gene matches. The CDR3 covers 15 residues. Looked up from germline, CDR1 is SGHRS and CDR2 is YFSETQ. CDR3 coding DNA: TGCGCCAGCAGCCAACGGACAGGGTTTAGCAATGAGCAGTTCTTC. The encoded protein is CASSQRTGFSNEQFF.

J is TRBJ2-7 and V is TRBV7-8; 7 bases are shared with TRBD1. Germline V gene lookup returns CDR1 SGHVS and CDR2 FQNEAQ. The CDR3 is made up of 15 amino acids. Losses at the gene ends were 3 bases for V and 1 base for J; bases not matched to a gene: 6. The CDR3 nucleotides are TGTGCCAGCAGCTTCACCACAGGGGAGTCCTACGAGCAGTACTTC. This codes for CASSFTTGESYEQYF. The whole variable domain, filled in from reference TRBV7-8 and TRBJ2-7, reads GAGVSQSPRYKVAKRGQDVALRCDPISGHVSLFWYQQALGQGPEFLTYFQNEAQLDKSGLPSDRFFAERPEGSVSTLKIQRTQQEDSAVYLCASSFTTGESYEQYFGPGTRLTVT.

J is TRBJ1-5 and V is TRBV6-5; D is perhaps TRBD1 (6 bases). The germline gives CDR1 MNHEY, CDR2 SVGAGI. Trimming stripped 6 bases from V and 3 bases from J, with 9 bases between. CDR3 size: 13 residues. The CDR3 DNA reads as TGTGCCAGCAGAGGACAGTCCAATCAGCCCCAGCATTTT. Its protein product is CASRGQSNQPQHF.

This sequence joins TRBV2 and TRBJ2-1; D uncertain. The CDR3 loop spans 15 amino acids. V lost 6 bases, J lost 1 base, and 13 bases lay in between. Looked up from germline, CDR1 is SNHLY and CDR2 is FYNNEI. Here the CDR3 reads CASSPDRFSYNEQFF. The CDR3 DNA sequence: TGTGCCAGCAGCCCCGATCGGTTTTCCTACAATGAGCAGTTCTTC.

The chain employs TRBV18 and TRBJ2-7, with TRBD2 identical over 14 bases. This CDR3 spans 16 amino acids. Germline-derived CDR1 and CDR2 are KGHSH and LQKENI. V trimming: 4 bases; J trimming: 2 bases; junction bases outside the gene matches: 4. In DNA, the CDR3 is TGTGCCAGCTCACAACCGGGACTAGCGGGGGCCTACGAGCAGTACTTC. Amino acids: CASSQPGLAGAYEQYF.

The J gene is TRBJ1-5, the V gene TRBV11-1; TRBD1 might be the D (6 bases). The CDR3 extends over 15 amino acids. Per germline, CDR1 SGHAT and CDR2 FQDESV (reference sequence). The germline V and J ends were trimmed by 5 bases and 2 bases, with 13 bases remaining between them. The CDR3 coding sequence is TGTGCCAGCAGCCCCGACCGGACAGGCAATCAGCCCCAGCATTTT. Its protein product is CASSPDRTGNQPQHF. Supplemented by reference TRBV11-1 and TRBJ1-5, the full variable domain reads EAEVAQSPRYKITEKSQAVAFWCDPISGHATLYWYRQILGQGPELLVQFQDESVVDDSQLPKDRFSAERLKGVDSTLKIQPAELGDSAMYLCASSPDRTGNQPQHFGDGTRLSIL.

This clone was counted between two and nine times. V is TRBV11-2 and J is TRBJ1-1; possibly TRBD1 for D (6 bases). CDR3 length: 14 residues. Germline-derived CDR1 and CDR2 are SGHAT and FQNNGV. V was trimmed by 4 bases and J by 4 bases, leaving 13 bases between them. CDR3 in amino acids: CASSSVGGSTEAFF. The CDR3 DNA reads TGTGCCAGCAGCTCCGTAGGGGGTAGCACTGAAGCTTTCTTT. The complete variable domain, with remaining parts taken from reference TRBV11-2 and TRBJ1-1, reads EAGVAQSPRYKIIEKRQSVAFWCNPISGHATLYWYQQILGQGPKLLIQFQNNGVVDDSQLPKDRFSAERLKGVDSTLKIQPAKLEDSAVYLCASSSVGGSTEAFFGQGTRLTVV.

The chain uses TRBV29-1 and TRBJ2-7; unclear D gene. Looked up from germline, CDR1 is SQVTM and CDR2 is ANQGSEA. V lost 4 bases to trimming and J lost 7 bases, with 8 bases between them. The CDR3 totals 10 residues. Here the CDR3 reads CSVVRDEQYF. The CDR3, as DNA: TGCAGCGTTGTTCGAGATGAGCAGTACTTC.

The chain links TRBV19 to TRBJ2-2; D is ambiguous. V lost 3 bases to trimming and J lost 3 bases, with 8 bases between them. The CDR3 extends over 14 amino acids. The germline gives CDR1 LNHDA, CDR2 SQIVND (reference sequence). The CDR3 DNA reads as TGTGCCAGTAGTATCGACACCTACACCGGGGAGCTGTTTTTT. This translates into CASSIDTYTGELFF. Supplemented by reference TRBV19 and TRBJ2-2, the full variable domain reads DGGITQSPKYLFRKEGQNVTLSCEQNLNHDAMYWYRQDPGQGLRLIYYSQIVNDFQKGDIAEGYSVSREKKESFPLTVTSAQKNPTAFYLCASSIDTYTGELFFGEGSRLTVL.

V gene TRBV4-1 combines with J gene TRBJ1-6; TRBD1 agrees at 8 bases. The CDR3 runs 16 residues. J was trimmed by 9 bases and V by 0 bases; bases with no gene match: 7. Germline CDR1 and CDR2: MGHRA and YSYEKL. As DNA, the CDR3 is TGCGCCAGCAGCCAAGATTGGCAGGGGGCGCGTTCACCCCTCCACTTT. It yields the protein CASSQDWQGARSPLHF.

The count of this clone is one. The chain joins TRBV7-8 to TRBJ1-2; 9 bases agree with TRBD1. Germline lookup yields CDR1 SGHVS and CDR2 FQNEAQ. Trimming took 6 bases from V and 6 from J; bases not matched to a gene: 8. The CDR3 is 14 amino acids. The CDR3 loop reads CASSNRGQSDGYTF. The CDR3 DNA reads TGTGCCAGCAGTAACAGGGGGCAATCGGATGGCTACACCTTC.

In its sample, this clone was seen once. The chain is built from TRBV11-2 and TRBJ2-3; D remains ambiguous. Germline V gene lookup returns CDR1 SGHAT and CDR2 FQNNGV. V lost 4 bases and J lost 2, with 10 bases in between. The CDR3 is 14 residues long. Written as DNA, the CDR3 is TGTGCCAGCAGCTCCAGGCTTCACACAGATACGCAGTATTTT. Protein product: CASSSRLHTDTQYF.

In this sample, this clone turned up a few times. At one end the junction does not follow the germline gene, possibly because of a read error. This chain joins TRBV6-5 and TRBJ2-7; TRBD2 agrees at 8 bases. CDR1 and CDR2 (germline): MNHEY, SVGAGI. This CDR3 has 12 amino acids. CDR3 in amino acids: CASSYDRGLVFF. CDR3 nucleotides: TGTGCCAGCAGCTATGACCGGGGACTAGTATTCTTC.

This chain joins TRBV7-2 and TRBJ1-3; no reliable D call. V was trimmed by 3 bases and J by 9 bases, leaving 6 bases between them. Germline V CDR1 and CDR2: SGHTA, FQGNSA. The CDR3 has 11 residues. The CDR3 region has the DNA TGTGCCAGCAGCTTGCGTCGCACCATATATTTT. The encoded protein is CASSLRRTIYF.